This T cell receptor (beta chain) is from a study of blood T cell repertoires in COVID-19. Study-level information: Spain, Italy and the United States supplied samples that represented acute and convalescent COVID-19.

The CDR3 has 15 amino acids. Germline loops: CDR1 MNHEY, CDR2 SVGAGI. V lost 7 bases and J 0 bases, leaving 13 bases between the germline ends. Libraries were prepared by immunoSEQ multiplex PCR; TCRdb keeps only in-frame clonotypes and omits some of them. The sample carries 150,000 to 200,000 clones, about 81% recorded once. This clone was detected only a few times. The sequenced material came from peripheral blood. The TCR sequence derives from a man between 60 and 75 years old with active or convalescent COVID-19. The gene calls are TRBV6-5 and TRBJ1-3, with a tentative D call TRBD1 (5 bases). CDR3 loop: CASTLDSHSGNTIYF. CDR3 DNA sequence: TGTGCCAGCACCTTAGACAGCCACTCTGGAAACACCATATATTTT.